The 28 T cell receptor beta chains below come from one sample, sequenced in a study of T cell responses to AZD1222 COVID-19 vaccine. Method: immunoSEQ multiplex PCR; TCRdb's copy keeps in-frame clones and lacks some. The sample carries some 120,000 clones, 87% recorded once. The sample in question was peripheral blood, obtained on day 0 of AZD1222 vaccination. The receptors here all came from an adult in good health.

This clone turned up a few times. The CDR3 reads CSVAGGGQFF. The CDR3 DNA sequence: TGCAGTGTTGCGGGGGGCGGGCAGTTCTTC. The rearrangement links TRBV20-1 to TRBJ2-1; 8 bases line up with TRBD2. This CDR3 contains 10 residues. In germline, CDR1 is DFQATT, CDR2 SNEGSKA (reference sequence). V shed 7 bases and J 12 bases; nucleotides not matched to a gene: 5.

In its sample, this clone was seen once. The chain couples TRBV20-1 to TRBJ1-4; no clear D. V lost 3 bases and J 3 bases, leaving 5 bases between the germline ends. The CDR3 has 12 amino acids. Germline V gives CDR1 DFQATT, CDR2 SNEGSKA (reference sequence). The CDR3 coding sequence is TGCAGTGCTAGTTATGCTAATGAAAAACTGTTTTTT. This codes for CSASYANEKLFF.

The CDR3 bases are TGTGCCAGCAGTTTAGAGGCGGGGGGGCCGCGCACCGGGGAGCTGTTTTTT. Translated, it gives CASSLEAGGPRTGELFF. The J gene is TRBJ2-2, the V gene TRBV27; 9 bases line up with TRBD2. Unmatched junction bases numbered 8, after V lost 2 bases and J lost 4 bases. Looked up from germline, CDR1 is MNHEY and CDR2 is SMNVEV (reference sequence). The CDR3 runs 17 residues.

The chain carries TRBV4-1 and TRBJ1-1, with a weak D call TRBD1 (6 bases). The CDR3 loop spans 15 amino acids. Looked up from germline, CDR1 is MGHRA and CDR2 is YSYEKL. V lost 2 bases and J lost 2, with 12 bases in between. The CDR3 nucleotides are TGCGCCAGCAGCCAAAACACAGGGAAAAACACTGAAGCTTTCTTT. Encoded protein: CASSQNTGKNTEAFF.

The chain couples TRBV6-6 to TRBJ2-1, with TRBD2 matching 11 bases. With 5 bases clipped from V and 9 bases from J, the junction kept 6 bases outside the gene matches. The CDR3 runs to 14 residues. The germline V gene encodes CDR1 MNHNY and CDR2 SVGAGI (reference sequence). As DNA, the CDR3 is TGTGCCAGCAGTCCACTAGCGGGAGTTAGTGAGCAGTTCTTC. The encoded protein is CASSPLAGVSEQFF.

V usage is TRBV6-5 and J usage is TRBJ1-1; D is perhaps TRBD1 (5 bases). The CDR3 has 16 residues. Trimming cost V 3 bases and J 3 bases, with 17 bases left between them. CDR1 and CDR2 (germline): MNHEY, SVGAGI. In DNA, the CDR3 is TGTGCCAGCAGTTATGTGGGGGTAGGGAAGTACACTGAAGCTTTCTTT. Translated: CASSYVGVGKYTEAFF.

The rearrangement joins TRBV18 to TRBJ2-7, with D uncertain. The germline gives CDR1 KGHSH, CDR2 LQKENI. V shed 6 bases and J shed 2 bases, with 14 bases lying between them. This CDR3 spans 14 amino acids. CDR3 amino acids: CASSERVSTYEQYF. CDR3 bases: TGTGCCAGCTCCGAACGAGTGTCGACCTACGAGCAGTACTTC.

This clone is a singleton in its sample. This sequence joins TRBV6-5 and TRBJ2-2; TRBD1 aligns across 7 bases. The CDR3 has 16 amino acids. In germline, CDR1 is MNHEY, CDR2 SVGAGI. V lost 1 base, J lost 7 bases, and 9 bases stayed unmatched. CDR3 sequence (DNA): TGTGCCAGCAGTTACTGGGCAGGGGGTGAGGTCGGGGAGCTGTTTTTT. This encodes CASSYWAGGEVGELFF.

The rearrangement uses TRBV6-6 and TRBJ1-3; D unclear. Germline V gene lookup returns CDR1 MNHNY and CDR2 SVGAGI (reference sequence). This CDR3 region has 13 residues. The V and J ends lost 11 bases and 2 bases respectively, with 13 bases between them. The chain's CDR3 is CAVSEEPGNTIYF. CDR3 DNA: TGTGCCGTCAGCGAGGAACCTGGAAACACCATATATTTT.

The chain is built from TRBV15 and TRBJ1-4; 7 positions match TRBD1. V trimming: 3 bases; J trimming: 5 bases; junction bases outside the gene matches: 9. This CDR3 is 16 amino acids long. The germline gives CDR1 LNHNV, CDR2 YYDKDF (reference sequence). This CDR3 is CATSSNRAGGNEKLFF. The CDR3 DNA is TGTGCCACCAGCAGTAACCGGGCAGGGGGAAATGAAAAACTGTTTTTT.

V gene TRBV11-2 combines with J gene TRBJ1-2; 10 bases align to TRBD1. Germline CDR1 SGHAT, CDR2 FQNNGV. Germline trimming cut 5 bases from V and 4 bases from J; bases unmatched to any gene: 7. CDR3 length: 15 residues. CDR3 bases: TGTGCCAGCAGCCCAGGACAGGGGGAGTCCTATGGCTACACCTTC. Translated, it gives CASSPGQGESYGYTF.

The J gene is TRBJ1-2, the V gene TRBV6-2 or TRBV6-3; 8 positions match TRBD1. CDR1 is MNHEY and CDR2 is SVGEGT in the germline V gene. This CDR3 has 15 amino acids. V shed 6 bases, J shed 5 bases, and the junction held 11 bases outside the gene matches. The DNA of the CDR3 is TGTGCCAGCAGCCCCCTCGGACAGGGAAGGTATGGCTACACCTTC. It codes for CASSPLGQGRYGYTF.

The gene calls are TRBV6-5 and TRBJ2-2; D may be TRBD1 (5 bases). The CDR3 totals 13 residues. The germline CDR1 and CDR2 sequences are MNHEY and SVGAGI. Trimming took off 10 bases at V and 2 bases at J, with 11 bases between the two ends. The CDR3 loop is CATSRVNTGELFF. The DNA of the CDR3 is TGTGCCACCAGCAGGGTTAACACCGGGGAGCTGTTTTTT.

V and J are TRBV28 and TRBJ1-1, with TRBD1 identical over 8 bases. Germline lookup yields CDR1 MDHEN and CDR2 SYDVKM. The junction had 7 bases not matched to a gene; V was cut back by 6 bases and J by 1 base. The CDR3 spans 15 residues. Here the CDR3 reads CASSYLTGANTEAFF. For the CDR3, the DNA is TGTGCCAGCAGCTATCTGACAGGGGCGAACACTGAAGCTTTCTTT. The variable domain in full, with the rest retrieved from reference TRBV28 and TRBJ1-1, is DVKVTQSSRYLVKRTGEKVFLECVQDMDHENMFWYRQDPGLGLRLIYFSYDVKMKEKGDIPEGYSVSREKKERFSLILESASTNQTSMYLCASSYLTGANTEAFFGQGTRLTVV.

The CDR3 region has the DNA TGTGCCAGCAGCCTGGGACTCACGGAGACCCAGTACTTC. Translation gives CASSLGLTETQYF. This chain links TRBV9 with TRBJ2-5; tentative D call: TRBD2 (6 bases). V shed 4 bases and J shed 5 bases, with 12 bases lying between them. Germline V gives CDR1 SGDLS, CDR2 YYNGEE. CDR3 size: 13 residues.

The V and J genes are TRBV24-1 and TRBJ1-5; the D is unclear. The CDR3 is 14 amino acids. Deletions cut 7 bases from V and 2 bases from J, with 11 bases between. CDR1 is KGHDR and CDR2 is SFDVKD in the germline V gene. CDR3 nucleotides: TGTGCCACCAGATCGAGCGGAGGCAATCAGCCCCAGCATTTT. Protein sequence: CATRSSGGNQPQHF.

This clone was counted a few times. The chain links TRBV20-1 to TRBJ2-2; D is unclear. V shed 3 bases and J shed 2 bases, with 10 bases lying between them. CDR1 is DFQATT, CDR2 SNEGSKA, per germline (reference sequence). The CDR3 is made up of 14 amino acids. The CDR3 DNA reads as TGCAGTGCTAGTCCGCCCCAAAACACCGGGGAGCTGTTTTTT. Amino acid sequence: CSASPPQNTGELFF.

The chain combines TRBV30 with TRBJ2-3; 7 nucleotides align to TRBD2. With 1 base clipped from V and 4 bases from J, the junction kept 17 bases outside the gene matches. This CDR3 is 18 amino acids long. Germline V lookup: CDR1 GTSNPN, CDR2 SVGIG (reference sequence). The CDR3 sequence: CAWSESSHQRGSPDTQYF. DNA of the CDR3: TGTGCCTGGAGTGAATCATCTCACCAGCGGGGTAGTCCAGATACGCAGTATTTT.

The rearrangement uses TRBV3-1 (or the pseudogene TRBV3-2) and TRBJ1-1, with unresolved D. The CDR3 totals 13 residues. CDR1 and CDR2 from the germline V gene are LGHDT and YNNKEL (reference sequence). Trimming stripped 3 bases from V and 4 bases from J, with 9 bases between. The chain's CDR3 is CASSQIEGTEAFF. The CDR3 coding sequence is TGTGCCAGCAGCCAGATTGAGGGCACTGAAGCTTTCTTT.

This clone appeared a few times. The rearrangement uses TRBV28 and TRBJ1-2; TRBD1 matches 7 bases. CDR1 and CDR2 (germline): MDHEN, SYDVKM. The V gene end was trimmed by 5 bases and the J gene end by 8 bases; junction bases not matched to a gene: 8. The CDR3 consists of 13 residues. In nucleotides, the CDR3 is TGTGCCAGCAGTGACAGGGCAGGCGTCGGCTACACCTTC. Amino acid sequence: CASSDRAGVGYTF.

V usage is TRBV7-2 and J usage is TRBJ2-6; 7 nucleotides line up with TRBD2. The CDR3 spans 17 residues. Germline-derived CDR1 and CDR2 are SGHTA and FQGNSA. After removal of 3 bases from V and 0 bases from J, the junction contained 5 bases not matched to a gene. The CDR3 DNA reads TGTGCCAGCAGCTTGGGACTATGGAGCTCTGGGGCCAACGTCCTGACTTTC. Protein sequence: CASSLGLWSSGANVLTF.

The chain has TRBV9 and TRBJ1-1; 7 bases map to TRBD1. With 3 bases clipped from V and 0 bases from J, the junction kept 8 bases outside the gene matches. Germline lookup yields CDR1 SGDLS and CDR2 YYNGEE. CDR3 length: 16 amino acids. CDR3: CASSGRDRLMNTEAFF. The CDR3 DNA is TGTGCCAGCAGCGGACGGGACAGACTCATGAACACTGAAGCTTTCTTT.

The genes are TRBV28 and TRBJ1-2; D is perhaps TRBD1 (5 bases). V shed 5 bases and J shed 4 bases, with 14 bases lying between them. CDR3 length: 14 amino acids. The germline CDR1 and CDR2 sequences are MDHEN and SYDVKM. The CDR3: CASSLWGEAYGYTF. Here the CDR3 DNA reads TGTGCCAGCAGTCTCTGGGGGGAAGCCTATGGCTACACCTTC.

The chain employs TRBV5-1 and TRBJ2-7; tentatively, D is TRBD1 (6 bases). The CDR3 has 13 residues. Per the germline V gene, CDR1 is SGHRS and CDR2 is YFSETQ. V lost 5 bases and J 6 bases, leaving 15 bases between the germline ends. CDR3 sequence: CASRQQGRGEQYF. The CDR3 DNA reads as TGCGCCAGCAGGCAACAGGGTAGAGGCGAGCAGTACTTC. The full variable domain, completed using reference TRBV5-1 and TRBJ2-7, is KAGVTQTPRYLIKTRGQQVTLSCSPISGHRSVSWYQQTPGQGLQFLFEYFSETQRNKGNFPGRFSGRQFSNSRSEMNVSTLELGDSALYLCASRQQGRGEQYFGPGTRLTVT.

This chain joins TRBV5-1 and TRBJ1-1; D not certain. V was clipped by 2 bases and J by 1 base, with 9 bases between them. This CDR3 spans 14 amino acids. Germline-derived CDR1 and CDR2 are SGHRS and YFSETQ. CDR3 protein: CASSFGHQNTEAFF. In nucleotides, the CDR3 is TGCGCCAGCAGCTTCGGTCACCAGAACACTGAAGCTTTCTTT.

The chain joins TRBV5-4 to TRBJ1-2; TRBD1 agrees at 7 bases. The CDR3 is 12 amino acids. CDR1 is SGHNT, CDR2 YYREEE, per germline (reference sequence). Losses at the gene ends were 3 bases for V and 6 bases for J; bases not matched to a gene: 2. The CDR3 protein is CASSSTGDGYTF. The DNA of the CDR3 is TGTGCCAGCAGCTCTACAGGGGATGGCTACACCTTC.

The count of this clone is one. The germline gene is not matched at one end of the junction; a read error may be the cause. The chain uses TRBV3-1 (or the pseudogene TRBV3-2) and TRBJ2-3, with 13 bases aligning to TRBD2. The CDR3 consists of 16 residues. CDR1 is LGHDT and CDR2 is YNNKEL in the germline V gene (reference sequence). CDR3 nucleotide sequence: TGTGCCAGCAGCCTAAGACTAGCGGGGGGCACAGGTACGCAGTATTTT. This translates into CASSLRLAGGTGTQYF.

The CDR3 protein is CASSSLYMGQPQHF. CDR3 sequence (DNA): TGTGCCAGCAGCTCTCTATACATGGGGCAGCCCCAGCATTTT. V gene TRBV7-2 combines with J gene TRBJ1-5, with unresolved D. This CDR3 is built from 14 residues. Germline CDR1 reads SGHTA; CDR2 reads FQGNSA. V gave up 4 bases and J gave up 7 bases, with 14 bases separating them.